This entry is about one TCR beta chain. Its specificity is unknown. The PCR contained 60 Vbeta and 13 Jbeta primers. The assay was immunoSEQ multiplex PCR, and TCRdb's table has in-frame clones only and misses some. The sample has roughly 110,000 clones; about four fifths are singletons. These data come from a study of cytomegalovirus exposure and HLA in healthy donors. The germline V gene has CDR1 LNHDA and CDR2 SQIVND (reference sequence). The CDR3 totals 13 residues. V lost 8 bases to trimming and J lost 8 bases, with 13 bases between them. General observations from the study: Later work showed greater clonal expansion in HLA-associated TCR beta chains than in equally common others. Many donors carried some public TCRs, although rarity characterized most TCR sequences.

The chain joins TRBV19 to TRBJ1-6, with D unresolved. This receptor was taken from a woman between 50 and 59 years old in good health and CMV-seropositive. Sequenced sample: PBMCs. In nucleotides, the CDR3 is TGTGCCAGTTCCCCCCGGGAGGATTCACCCCTCCACTTT. It is translated as CASSPREDSPLHF.